The sample holds a few counts of the clone carrying this T cell receptor beta chain. TCRdb reprocessed the 5' RACE reads via MiXCR and lists one record per CDR3 protein. This sample yields hundreds of thousands of distinct CDR3 sequences, of which about 18% are seen a single time; roughly 13% belongs to the top ten. These data are taken from a study of identical twins. This CDR3 is built from 16 residues. Germline-derived CDR1 and CDR2 are WSHSY and SAAADI. The junction had 9 bases not matched to a gene; V was cut back by 0 bases and J by 6 bases. These data also formed part of another study, on T cells expressing NK-cell markers. Per that study: Researchers got TCR beta repertoires out of sorted CD3+CD56+NKG2C+, CD3+CD56+NKG2C- and CD3+CD56-NKG2C+ T cells. Sequencing covered eight donors, seven HCMV-seropositive and one seronegative. Six or seven donors carried dominant NKG2C+ clonotypes that made up roughly 1.0-8% of their CD8+ T cells. There were four donors in whom these clonotypes also led the CD3+CD56-NKG2C+ fraction.

The sample comprised PBMCs. The clonotype comes from a woman between 18 and 29 years old in good health. The V and J genes are TRBV10-2 and TRBJ2-5; 8 nucleotides line up with TRBD2. The CDR3 nucleotides read TGCGCCAGCAGTGAGTCCCTCCGGGAGGGGAAGAAGACCCAGTACTTC. Protein product: CASSESLREGKKTQYF.